This TCR beta chain was sequenced in a study of shared clonotypes between healthy human individuals. Looking at the study overall: Per donor, three plates held CD4 naive cells, three held CD4 memory, two held CD8 naive and one held CD8 memory.

In the original workflow: ImmunoSEQ only sent back junction sequences with no quality scores, so filtering was done differently. Profiling relied on immunoSEQ multiplex PCR, and the TCRdb table lists in-frame clones only, not all of them. The DNA was the basis for D and trimming; V, J and clone size are from that table. The sample has about 2.1 million clones, just over 90% seen once. Trimming removed 5 bases from V and 12 bases from J, with 11 bases in between. In germline, CDR1 is SEHNR, CDR2 FQNEAQ (reference sequence). The CDR3 contains 11 residues. The naive CD8 subset, CD45RO-negative cells positively selected for CCR7, excluded terminally differentiated effector memory CD45RA+ cells. All the donors were Caucasian adults who lived in Nashville, Tennessee.

This clonotype was obtained from a man aged 18 to 30 in good health. Some clones in this sample may be carry-over from other donors' samples. The sequenced sample consisted of naive CD8+ T cells from PBMCs. The rearrangement uses TRBV7-9 and TRBJ2-1, with D possibly matching TRBD1 (5 bases). CDR3 amino acids: CASSDRVWQFF. The CDR3 coding sequence is TGTGCCAGCAGCGACAGAGTATGGCAGTTCTTC.